The entry below gives a single T cell receptor (beta chain) sequence along with its context. The antigen is unknown. The sample is drawn from a study of OX40 agonist ivuxolimab in advanced cancers. Study as a whole: Patients' therapy was ivuxolimab, an antibody that acts as an agonist of OX40 (CD134). General observations from the study: Nonresponders, in some cases, also had low normalized T-cell clonal expansion. There were, on average, more expanded clones in CD8+ T cells than in CD4+.

Blood draws occurred at baseline, cycle 4 day 1, and cycle 7 day 1. V was pared by 3 bases and J by 0 bases, with 11 bases between. This CDR3 is 16 amino acids long. Germline V gene data show CDR1 as SGHTA and CDR2 as FQGTGA. Clones were read by immunoSEQ multiplex PCR, and TCRdb kept only the in-frame ones, dropping some. This sample yields around 58,000 clones, of which approximately 87% are seen a single time; roughly 5% belongs to the top ten. Sequenced material: CD4+ or CD8+ T cells sorted from blood, taken in a trial of the OX40 agonist ivuxolimab. The sequence was obtained from an adult with an advanced solid tumor such as melanoma, head and neck, liver or kidney cancer. V gene TRBV7-3 combines with J gene TRBJ2-2; D call uncertain. CDR3 sequence reads: CASSLGPVTNTGELFF. The CDR3 nucleotides are TGTGCCAGCAGCTTGGGTCCAGTAACGAACACCGGGGAGCTGTTTTTT.